This T cell receptor (beta chain) was found in a study of shared clonotypes between healthy human individuals. Study-wide results and limits: The genetic and exposure-history diversity represented was limited by few donors.

Deep-level assay runs were performed. Using immunoSEQ multiplex PCR, the repertoire was profiled, and TCRdb retains in-frame clones only, with some absent. The sample has about 700,000 clones, about 90% seen once. The naive CD8 subset, CD45RO-negative cells positively selected for CCR7, excluded terminally differentiated effector memory CD45RA+ cells. The sample holds one count of this clone. Its specificity is not known. The sample carries other DNA sequences with the same CDR3. Trimming cost V 6 bases and J 5 bases, with 16 bases left between them. The CDR3 length is 14 residues. The germline CDR1 and CDR2 sequences are MNHNS and SASEGT.

V gene TRBV6-1 combines with J gene TRBJ2-5; unclear D gene. The sequencing sample was made of naive CD8+ T cells sorted from blood. This clonotype was sampled from a man aged 30 to 45 in good health. Here the CDR3 DNA reads TGTGCCAGCAGCCAGAACCTCATTGGGGAGACCCAGTACTTC. Translating gives CASSQNLIGETQYF.